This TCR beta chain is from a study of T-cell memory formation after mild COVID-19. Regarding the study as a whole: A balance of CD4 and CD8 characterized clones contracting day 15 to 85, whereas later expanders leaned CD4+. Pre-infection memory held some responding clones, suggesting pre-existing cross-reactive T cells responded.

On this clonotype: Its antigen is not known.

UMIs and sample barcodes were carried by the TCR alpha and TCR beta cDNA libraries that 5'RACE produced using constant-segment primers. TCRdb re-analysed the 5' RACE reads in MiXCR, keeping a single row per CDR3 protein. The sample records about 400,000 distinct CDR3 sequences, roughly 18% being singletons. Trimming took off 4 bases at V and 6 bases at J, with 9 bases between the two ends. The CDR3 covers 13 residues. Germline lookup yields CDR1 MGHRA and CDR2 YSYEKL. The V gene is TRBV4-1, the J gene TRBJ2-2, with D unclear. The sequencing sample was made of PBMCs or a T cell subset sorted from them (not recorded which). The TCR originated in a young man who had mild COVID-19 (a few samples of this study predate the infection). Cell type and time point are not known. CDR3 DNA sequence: TGCGCCAGCAGCCCGTCTGACGCCGGGGAGCTGTTTTTT. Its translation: CASSPSDAGELFF.